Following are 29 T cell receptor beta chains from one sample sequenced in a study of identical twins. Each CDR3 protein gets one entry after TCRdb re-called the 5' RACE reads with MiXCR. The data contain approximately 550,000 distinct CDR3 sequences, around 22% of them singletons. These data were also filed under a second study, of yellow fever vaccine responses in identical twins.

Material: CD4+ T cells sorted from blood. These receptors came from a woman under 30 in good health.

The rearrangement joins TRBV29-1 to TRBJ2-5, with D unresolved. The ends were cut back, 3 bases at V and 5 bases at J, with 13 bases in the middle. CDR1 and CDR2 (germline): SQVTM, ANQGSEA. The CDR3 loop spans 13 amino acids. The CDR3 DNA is TGCAGCGTTGATATGGTAGTACGGGAGACCCAGTACTTC. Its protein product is CSVDMVVRETQYF.

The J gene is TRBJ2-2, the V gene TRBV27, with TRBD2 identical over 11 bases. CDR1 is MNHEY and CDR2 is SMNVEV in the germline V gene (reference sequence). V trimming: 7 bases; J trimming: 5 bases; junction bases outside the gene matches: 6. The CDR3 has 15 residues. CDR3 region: CASTSSGGITGELFF. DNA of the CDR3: TGTGCCAGCACCTCTAGCGGGGGGATAACCGGGGAGCTGTTTTTT.

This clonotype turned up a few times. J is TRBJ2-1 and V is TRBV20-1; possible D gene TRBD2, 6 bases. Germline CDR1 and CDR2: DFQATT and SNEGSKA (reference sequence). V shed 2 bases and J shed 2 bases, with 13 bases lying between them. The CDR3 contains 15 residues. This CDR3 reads CSARIAAPTYNEQFF. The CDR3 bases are TGCAGTGCTAGAATAGCGGCCCCCACCTACAATGAGCAGTTCTTC.

The CDR3 region is CSAGVGTSVQETQYF. CDR3 coding DNA: TGCAGCGCCGGGGTTGGGACTAGCGTCCAAGAGACCCAGTACTTC. This chain uses TRBV29-1 with TRBJ2-5, with 10 positions matching TRBD2. The ends lost 7 bases at V and 1 base at J; junction bases unmatched: 9. Germline assignment: CDR1 SQVTM and CDR2 ANQGSEA. This CDR3 is built from 15 residues.

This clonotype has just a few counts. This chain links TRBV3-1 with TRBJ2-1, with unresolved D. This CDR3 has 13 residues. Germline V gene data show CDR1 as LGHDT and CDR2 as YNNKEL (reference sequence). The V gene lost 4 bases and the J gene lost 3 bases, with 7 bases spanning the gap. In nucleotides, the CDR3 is TGTGCCAGCAGCCGGCTGGGCTACAATGAGCAGTTCTTC. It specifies CASSRLGYNEQFF.

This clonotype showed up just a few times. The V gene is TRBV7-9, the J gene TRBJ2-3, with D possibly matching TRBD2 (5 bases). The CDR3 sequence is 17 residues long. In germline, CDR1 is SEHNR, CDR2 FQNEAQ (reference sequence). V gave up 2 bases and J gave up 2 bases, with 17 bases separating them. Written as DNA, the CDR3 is TGTGCCAGCAGCTTATTTAAGTCGGGGTACTTCACAGATACGCAGTATTTT. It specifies CASSLFKSGYFTDTQYF.

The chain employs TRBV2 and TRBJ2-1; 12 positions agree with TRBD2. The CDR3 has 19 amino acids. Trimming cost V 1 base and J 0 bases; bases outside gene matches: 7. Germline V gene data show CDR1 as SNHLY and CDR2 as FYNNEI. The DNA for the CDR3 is TGTGCCAGCAGTGAAGAAGGGACTAGCGGGCTTCTCTCCTACAATGAGCAGTTCTTC. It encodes CASSEEGTSGLLSYNEQFF.

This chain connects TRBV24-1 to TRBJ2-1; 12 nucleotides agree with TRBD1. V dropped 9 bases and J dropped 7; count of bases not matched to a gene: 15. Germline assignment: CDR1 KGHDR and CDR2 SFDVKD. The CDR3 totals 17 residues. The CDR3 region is CATGSYVGQGAVNEQFF. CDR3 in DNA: TGTGCCACCGGTTCTTATGTGGGACAGGGGGCAGTGAATGAGCAGTTCTTC.

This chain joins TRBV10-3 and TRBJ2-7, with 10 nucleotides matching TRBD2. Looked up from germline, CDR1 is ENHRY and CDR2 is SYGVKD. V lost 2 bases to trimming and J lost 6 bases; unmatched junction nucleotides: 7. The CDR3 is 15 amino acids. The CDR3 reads CAISEPPGLASEQYF. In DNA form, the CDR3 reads TGTGCCATCAGTGAGCCCCCGGGACTAGCGAGCGAGCAGTACTTC.

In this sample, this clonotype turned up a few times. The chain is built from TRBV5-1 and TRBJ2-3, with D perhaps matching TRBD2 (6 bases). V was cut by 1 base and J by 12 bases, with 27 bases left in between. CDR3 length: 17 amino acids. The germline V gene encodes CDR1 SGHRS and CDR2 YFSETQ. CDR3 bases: TGCGCCAGCAGCTTGATTAACCGGGAGAGTCGGGATGCGCCACAGTATTTT. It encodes CASSLINRESRDAPQYF.

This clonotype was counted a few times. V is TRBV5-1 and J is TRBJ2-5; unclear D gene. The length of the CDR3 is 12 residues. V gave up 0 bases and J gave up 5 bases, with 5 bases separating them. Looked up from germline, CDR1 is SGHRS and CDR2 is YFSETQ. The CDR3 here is CASSLASETQYF. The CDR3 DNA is TGCGCCAGCAGCTTGGCCTCGGAGACCCAGTACTTC.

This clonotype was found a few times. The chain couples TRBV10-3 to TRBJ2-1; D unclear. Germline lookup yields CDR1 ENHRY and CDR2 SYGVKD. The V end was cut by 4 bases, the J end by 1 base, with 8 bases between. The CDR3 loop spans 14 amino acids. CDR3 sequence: CAISVPPSYNEQFF. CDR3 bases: TGTGCCATCAGTGTGCCCCCTTCCTACAATGAGCAGTTCTTC.

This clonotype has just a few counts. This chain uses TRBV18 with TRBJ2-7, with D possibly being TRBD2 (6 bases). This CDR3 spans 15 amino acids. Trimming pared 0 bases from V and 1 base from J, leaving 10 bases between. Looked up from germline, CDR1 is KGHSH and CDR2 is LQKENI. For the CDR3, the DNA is TGTGCCAGCTCACCACCGGTCGGGGGATCCTACGAGCAGTACTTC. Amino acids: CASSPPVGGSYEQYF.

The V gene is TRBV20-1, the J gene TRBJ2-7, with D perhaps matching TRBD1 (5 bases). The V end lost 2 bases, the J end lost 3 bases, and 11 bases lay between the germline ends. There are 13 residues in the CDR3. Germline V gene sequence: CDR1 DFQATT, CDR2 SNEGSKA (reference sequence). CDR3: CSARRAGLYEQYV. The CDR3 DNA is TGCAGTGCTAGACGGGCAGGGCTCTACGAGCAGTACGTC.

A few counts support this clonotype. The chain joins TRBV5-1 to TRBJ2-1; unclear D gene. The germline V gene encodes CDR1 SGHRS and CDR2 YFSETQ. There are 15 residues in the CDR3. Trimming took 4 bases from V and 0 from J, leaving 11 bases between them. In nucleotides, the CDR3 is TGCGCCAGCAGCCCCCTGACCAACTCCTACAATGAGCAGTTCTTC. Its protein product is CASSPLTNSYNEQFF.

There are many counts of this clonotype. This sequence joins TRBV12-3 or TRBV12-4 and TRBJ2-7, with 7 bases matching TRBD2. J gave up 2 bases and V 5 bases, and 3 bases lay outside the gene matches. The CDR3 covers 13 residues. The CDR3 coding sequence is TGTGCCAGCAGTCCCAGCGGGACCTACGAGCAGTACTTC. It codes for CASSPSGTYEQYF.

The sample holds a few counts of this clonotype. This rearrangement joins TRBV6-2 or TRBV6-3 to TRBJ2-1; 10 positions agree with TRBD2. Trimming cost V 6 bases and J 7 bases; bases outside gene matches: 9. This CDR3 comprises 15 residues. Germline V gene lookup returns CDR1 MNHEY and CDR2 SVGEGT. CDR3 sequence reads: CASSLLAGVINEQFF. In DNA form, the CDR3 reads TGTGCCAGCAGCCTTCTAGCGGGAGTAATAAATGAGCAGTTCTTC.

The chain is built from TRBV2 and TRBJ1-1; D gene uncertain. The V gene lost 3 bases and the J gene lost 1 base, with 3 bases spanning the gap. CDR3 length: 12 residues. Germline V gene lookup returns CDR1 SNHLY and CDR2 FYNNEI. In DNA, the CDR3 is TGTGCCAGCAGTGAGGAGAACACTGAAGCTTTCTTT. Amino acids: CASSEENTEAFF.

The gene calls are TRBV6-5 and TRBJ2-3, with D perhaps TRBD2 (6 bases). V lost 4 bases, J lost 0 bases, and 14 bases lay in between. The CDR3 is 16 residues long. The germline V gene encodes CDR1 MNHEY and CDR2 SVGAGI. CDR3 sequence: CASSLGLTPSTDTQYF. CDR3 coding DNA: TGTGCCAGCAGTTTGGGACTTACCCCTAGCACAGATACGCAGTATTTT.

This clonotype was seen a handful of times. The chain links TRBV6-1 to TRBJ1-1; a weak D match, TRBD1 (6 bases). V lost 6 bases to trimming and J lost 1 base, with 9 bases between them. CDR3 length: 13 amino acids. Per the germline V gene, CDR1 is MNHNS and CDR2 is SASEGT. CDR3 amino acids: CASRAGANTEAFF. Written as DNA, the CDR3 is TGTGCCAGCAGGGCAGGGGCGAACACTGAAGCTTTCTTT.

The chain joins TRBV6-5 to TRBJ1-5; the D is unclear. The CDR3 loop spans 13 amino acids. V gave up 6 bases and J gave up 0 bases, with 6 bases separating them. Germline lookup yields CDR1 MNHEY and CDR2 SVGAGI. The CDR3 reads CASSRFSNQPQHF. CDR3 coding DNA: TGTGCCAGCAGCAGATTTAGCAATCAGCCCCAGCATTTT.

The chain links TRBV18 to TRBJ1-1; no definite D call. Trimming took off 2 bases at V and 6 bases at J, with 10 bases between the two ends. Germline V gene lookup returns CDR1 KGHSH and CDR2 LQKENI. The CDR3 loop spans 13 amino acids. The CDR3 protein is CASSPAVWAEAFF. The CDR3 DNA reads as TGTGCCAGCTCACCAGCGGTATGGGCTGAAGCTTTCTTT.

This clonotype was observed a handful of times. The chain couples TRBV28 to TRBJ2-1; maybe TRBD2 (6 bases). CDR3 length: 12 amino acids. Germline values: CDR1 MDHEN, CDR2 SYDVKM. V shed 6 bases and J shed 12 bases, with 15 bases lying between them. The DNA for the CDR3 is TGTGCCAGCAGCCCGGACTACCGCCGGCAGTTCTTC. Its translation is CASSPDYRRQFF.

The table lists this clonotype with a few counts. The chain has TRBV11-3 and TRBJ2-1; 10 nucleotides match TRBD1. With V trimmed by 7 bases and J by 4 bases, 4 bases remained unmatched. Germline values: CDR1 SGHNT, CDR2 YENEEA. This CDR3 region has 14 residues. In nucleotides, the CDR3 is TGTGCCAGCACCCCGGGACAGGGGTACAATGAGCAGTTCTTC. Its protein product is CASTPGQGYNEQFF.

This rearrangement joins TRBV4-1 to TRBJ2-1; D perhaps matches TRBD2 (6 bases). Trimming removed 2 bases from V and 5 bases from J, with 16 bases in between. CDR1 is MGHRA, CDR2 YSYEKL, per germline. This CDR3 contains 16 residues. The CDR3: CASSQPDYRGNNEQFF. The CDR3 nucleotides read TGCGCCAGCAGCCAACCGGACTACCGGGGGAACAATGAGCAGTTCTTC.

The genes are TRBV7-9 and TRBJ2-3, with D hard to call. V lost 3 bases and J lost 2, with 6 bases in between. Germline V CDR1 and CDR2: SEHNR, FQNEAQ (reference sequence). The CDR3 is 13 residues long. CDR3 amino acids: CASSFEFTDTQYF. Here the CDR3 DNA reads TGTGCCAGCAGCTTCGAATTCACAGATACGCAGTATTTT.

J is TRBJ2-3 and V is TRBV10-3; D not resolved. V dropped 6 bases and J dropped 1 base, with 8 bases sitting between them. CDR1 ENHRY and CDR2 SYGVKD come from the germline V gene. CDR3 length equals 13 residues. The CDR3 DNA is TGTGCCATCAGGGGATTCGGCACAGATACGCAGTATTTT. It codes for CAIRGFGTDTQYF.

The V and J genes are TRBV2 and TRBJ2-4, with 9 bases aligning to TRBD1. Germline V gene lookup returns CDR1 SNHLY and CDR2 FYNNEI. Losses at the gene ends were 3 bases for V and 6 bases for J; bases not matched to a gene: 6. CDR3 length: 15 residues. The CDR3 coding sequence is TGTGCCAGCAGTGACCGGACAGGGGATACAAACATTCAGTACTTC. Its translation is CASSDRTGDTNIQYF.

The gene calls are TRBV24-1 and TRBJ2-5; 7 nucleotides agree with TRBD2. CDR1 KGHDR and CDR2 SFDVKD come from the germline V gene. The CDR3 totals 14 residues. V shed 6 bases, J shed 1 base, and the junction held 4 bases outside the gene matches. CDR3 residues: CATSSASGQETQYF. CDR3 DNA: TGTGCCACCAGTTCGGCTAGCGGCCAAGAGACCCAGTACTTC.